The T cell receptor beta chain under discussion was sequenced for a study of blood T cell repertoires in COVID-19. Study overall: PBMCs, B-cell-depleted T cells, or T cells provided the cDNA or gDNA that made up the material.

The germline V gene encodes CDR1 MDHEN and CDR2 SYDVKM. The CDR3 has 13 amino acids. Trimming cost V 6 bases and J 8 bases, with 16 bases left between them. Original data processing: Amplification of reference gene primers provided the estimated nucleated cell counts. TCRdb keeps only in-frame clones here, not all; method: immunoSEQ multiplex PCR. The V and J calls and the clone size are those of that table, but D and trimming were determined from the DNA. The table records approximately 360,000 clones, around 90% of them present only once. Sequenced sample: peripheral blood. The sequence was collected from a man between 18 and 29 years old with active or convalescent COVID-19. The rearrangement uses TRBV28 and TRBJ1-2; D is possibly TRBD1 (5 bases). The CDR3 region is CASSVSGLPGYTF. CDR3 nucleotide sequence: TGTGCCAGCAGCGTATCAGGGTTGCCCGGCTACACCTTC.